A single sample gave rise to the 23 T cell receptor beta chains below, sequenced in a study of blood T cell repertoires in COVID-19. Measured with immunoSEQ multiplex PCR; TCRdb has only the in-frame clones, and not every one. The sample has about 160,000 clones; approximately 92% are singletons. Input material: peripheral blood. These receptors came from a man younger than 40 with COVID-19, enrolled during active disease.

V usage is TRBV28 and J usage is TRBJ1-1, with 7 bases matching TRBD1. Trimming took 5 bases from V and 7 from J; bases not matched to a gene: 7. The length of the CDR3 is 13 residues. CDR1 is MDHEN and CDR2 is SYDVKM in the germline V gene. The CDR3 DNA reads as TGTGCCAGCAGTCCCGACAGGGATGGTGAAGCTTTCTTT. Translation: CASSPDRDGEAFF.

This CDR3 reads CASSRGLAESPYEQYF. The CDR3 coding sequence is TGTGCCAGCAGCCGAGGACTAGCGGAAAGCCCCTACGAGCAGTACTTC. The rearrangement joins TRBV4-2 to TRBJ2-7; TRBD2 agrees at 10 bases. The J segment lost 2 bases and the V segment lost 4 bases, leaving 8 bases of the junction unmatched. The germline CDR1 and CDR2 sequences are LGHNA and YNFKEQ. This CDR3 comprises 16 residues.

The V and J genes are TRBV3-1 (or the pseudogene TRBV3-2) and TRBJ2-5; D perhaps matches TRBD2 (6 bases). With 4 bases removed from V and 7 bases from J, the gap between germline ends came to 16 bases. CDR1 and CDR2 (germline): LGHDT, YNNKEL (reference sequence). This CDR3 spans 14 amino acids. This CDR3 reads CASSPRELPSTQYF. CDR3 nucleotides: TGTGCCAGCAGCCCCCGGGAGTTGCCCTCGACCCAGTACTTC.

The chain couples TRBV28 to TRBJ2-1; the match to TRBD1 covers 11 bases. V trimming: 2 bases; J trimming: 6 bases; junction bases outside the gene matches: 3. Per germline, CDR1 MDHEN and CDR2 SYDVKM. The CDR3 contains 15 residues. CDR3 in DNA: TGTGCCAGCAGTTTAGTGGGGACAGGGGGCAATGAGCAGTTCTTC. This sequence encodes CASSLVGTGGNEQFF.

The V gene is TRBV7-9, the J gene TRBJ1-2; TRBD1 is a possible D gene (6 bases). The CDR3 length is 13 residues. Looked up from germline, CDR1 is SEHNR and CDR2 is FQNEAQ (reference sequence). Trimming left V 5 bases short and J 8 bases short, with 15 bases between. Here the CDR3 reads CASSSGTRNGYTF. The DNA for the CDR3 is TGTGCCAGCAGCAGCGGGACAAGGAACGGCTACACCTTC.

The rearrangement uses TRBV14 and TRBJ2-1, with 11 bases matching TRBD1. CDR1 and CDR2 (germline): SGHDN, FVKESK. V lost 1 base, J lost 7 bases, and 9 bases stayed unmatched. This CDR3 is 17 amino acids long. The CDR3 is CASSQALRDRGSNEQFF. CDR3 nucleotide sequence: TGTGCCAGCAGCCAAGCCCTCCGGGACAGGGGGTCGAATGAGCAGTTCTTC.

The chain carries TRBV27 and TRBJ2-2; 7 bases agree with TRBD1. This CDR3 contains 14 residues. CDR1 is MNHEY, CDR2 SMNVEV, per germline (reference sequence). The ends lost 6 bases at V and 3 bases at J; junction bases unmatched: 4. CDR3 sequence reads: CASSPQGYTGELFF. CDR3 DNA sequence: TGTGCCAGCAGCCCACAGGGGTACACCGGGGAGCTGTTTTTT.

J is TRBJ1-5 and V is TRBV5-1; D remains ambiguous. CDR1 and CDR2 (germline): SGHRS, YFSETQ. V was trimmed by 0 bases and J by 3 bases, leaving 10 bases between them. The CDR3 sequence is 15 residues long. The CDR3 loop reads CASSLAGGFNQPQHF. The CDR3 bases are TGCGCCAGCAGCTTGGCCGGCGGGTTCAATCAGCCCCAGCATTTT.

The chain links TRBV18 to TRBJ2-5, with a possible D match to TRBD1 (6 bases). The CDR3 spans 14 residues. Germline CDR1 reads KGHSH; CDR2 reads LQKENI. The ends were cut back, 3 bases at V and 9 bases at J, with 17 bases in the middle. The CDR3 loop is CASSPVSTGSPQYF. The CDR3 DNA follows: TGTGCCAGCTCACCGGTCTCCACAGGGTCCCCCCAGTACTTC.

The J gene is TRBJ1-6, the V gene TRBV7-3; D is possibly TRBD1 (5 bases). This CDR3 has 16 residues. Per germline, CDR1 SGHTA and CDR2 FQGTGA. V lost 5 bases to trimming and J lost 9 bases, with 20 bases between them. The CDR3 DNA is TGTGCCAGCAGCACGCGCGGGGCCAAGGGAGGTTCACCCCTCCACTTT. Translated: CASSTRGAKGGSPLHF.

V is TRBV10-3 and J is TRBJ1-5, with 9 bases that match TRBD1. Germline V gene sequence: CDR1 ENHRY, CDR2 SYGVKD. The CDR3 covers 13 residues. The trim removed 9 bases at V and 3 bases at J, leaving 3 bases unmatched. As DNA, the CDR3 is TGTGCCATACAGGGGGCGGCCAATCAGCCCCAGCATTTT. This translates into CAIQGAANQPQHF.

The chain has TRBV28 and TRBJ2-3, with D perhaps TRBD1 (6 bases). CDR3 length: 15 amino acids. The germline V and J ends were trimmed by 4 bases and 2 bases, with 13 bases remaining between them. The germline CDR1 and CDR2 sequences are MDHEN and SYDVKM. The CDR3 here is CASSSIQGTTDTQYF. DNA of the CDR3: TGTGCCAGCAGTTCAATACAGGGAACCACAGATACGCAGTATTTT.

This chain uses TRBV2 with TRBJ2-1, with D perhaps TRBD2 (6 bases). The CDR3 contains 15 residues. CDR1 is SNHLY, CDR2 FYNNEI, per germline. V was clipped by 5 bases and J by 6 bases, with 17 bases between them. The CDR3 coding sequence is TGTGCCAGCAGTCGACGGGTCGCGGGGTTCAATGAGCAGTTCTTC. Protein product: CASSRRVAGFNEQFF. The entire variable domain, with the rest obtained from reference TRBV2 and TRBJ2-1, is as follows: EPEVTQTPSHQVTQMGQEVILRCVPISNHLYFYWYRQILGQKVEFLVSFYNNEISEKSEIFDDQFSVERPDGSNFTLKIRSTKLEDSAMYFCASSRRVAGFNEQFFGPGTRLTVL.

This chain connects TRBV9 to TRBJ1-2; 7 positions agree with TRBD1. Germline loops: CDR1 SGDLS, CDR2 YYNGEE. The CDR3 runs 16 residues. V was pared by 0 bases and J by 5 bases, with 10 bases of the junction left unmatched. The CDR3 loop is CASSVEGQPLTYGYTF. DNA for the CDR3: TGTGCCAGCAGCGTAGAGGGACAGCCGCTTACTTATGGCTACACCTTC.

The chain employs TRBV19 and TRBJ2-2; TRBD1 aligns across 10 bases. Germline values: CDR1 LNHDA, CDR2 SQIVND (reference sequence). The CDR3 has 15 residues. Trimming removed 7 bases from V and 1 base from J; junction bases left unmatched: 3. CDR3 DNA sequence: TGTGCCAGTAAGAGGGACAGGGGGAACACCGGGGAGCTGTTTTTT. Amino acids: CASKRDRGNTGELFF.

This chain joins TRBV7-6 and TRBJ1-1; 8 bases agree with TRBD1. The V and J ends lost 5 bases and 4 bases, in that order; junction bases with no gene match: 9. CDR1 SGHVS and CDR2 FNYEAQ come from the germline V gene. The CDR3 has 15 residues. The CDR3 reads CASSALQGVFTEAFF. CDR3 DNA: TGTGCCAGCAGCGCACTACAGGGGGTATTCACTGAAGCTTTCTTT.

The J gene is TRBJ1-6, the V gene TRBV30; the D is unclear. Germline V gene sequence: CDR1 GTSNPN, CDR2 SVGIG (reference sequence). The V and J ends lost 4 bases and 6 bases respectively, with 7 bases between them. CDR3 length: 12 residues. Here the CDR3 DNA reads TGTGCCTGGACAGGTAGTAATTCACCCCTCCACTTT. Translated, it gives CAWTGSNSPLHF.

The chain recombines TRBV5-1 with TRBJ2-1; D gene ambiguous. CDR3 length: 13 residues. Trimming shortened V by 4 bases and J by 8 bases, and 13 bases separated the two germline ends. Germline values: CDR1 SGHRS, CDR2 YFSETQ. In DNA form, the CDR3 reads TGCGCCAGCAGCCCCCTCGTTTCGGATGAGCAGTTCTTC. Encoded protein: CASSPLVSDEQFF.

This rearrangement joins TRBV27 to TRBJ2-1, with 10 bases that match TRBD1. J lost 7 bases, V lost 2 bases, and 8 bases had no gene match. There are 16 residues in the CDR3. The V gene's germline CDR1 is MNHEY and CDR2 SMNVEV (reference sequence). For the CDR3, the DNA is TGTGCCAGCAGTTTACCCCCGGGACAGGGGAATAATGAGCAGTTCTTC. Protein product: CASSLPPGQGNNEQFF.

This chain links TRBV5-1 with TRBJ2-5; 7 bases agree with TRBD2. The germline V gene encodes CDR1 SGHRS and CDR2 YFSETQ. The CDR3 runs to 15 residues. After removal of 0 bases from V and 2 bases from J, the junction contained 4 bases not matched to a gene. In nucleotides, the CDR3 is TGCGCCAGCAGCTTGGGAGCGGGGAGGCAAGAGACCCAGTACTTC. This encodes CASSLGAGRQETQYF.

The J gene is TRBJ2-7, the V gene TRBV7-9; the match to TRBD2 covers 8 bases. The germline V gene encodes CDR1 SEHNR and CDR2 FQNEAQ (reference sequence). Trimming at V came to 4 bases and at J to 2 bases, leaving 4 bases not matched to a gene. This CDR3 region has 14 residues. CDR3 nucleotide sequence: TGTGCCAGCAGCTCGACTAGCGTCGCCTACGAGCAGTACTTC. It specifies CASSSTSVAYEQYF. The full variable domain, with the rest looked up from reference TRBV7-9 and TRBJ2-7, is DTGVSQNPRHKITKRGQNVTFRCDPISEHNRLYWYRQTLGQGPEFLTYFQNEAQLEKSRLLSDRFSAERPKGSFSTLEIQRTEQGDSAMYLCASSSTSVAYEQYFGPGTRLTVT.

The DNA for the CDR3 is TGTGCCAGCAAAGGGACAGGGGCGACCACCGGGGAGCTGTTTTTT. Its translation is CASKGTGATTGELFF. The chain has TRBV7-9 and TRBJ2-2; 10 positions match TRBD1. The CDR3 is made up of 15 amino acids. The germline CDR1 and CDR2 sequences are SEHNR and FQNEAQ (reference sequence). The ends lost 7 bases at V and 4 bases at J; junction bases unmatched: 6.

The chain combines TRBV6-5 with TRBJ2-7; possibly TRBD1 for D (5 bases). The CDR3 contains 13 residues. The V gene lost 6 bases and the J gene lost 5 bases, with 14 bases spanning the gap. The germline CDR1 and CDR2 sequences are MNHEY and SVGAGI. DNA for the CDR3: TGTGCCAGCAGGACGCAGGGTATCGACGAGCAGTACTTC. This codes for CASRTQGIDEQYF.